The TCR beta chain under discussion was sequenced for a study of glioma-infiltrating T cells after dendritic cell vaccination. In the study overall: Glioblastoma patients came from Phase I and II dendritic cell vaccination trials. Dendritic cells derived from monocytes and pulsed with autologous tumor lysate formed the vaccine. Dendritic cell vaccine was injected intradermally three times, biweekly.

The immunoSEQ assay amplified TCRB CDR3 from up to roughly 2 ug DNA. Sequencing was performed with immunoSEQ multiplex PCR; in TCRdb, only in-frame clones are kept and a portion is missing. This table holds more than 55,000 clones, 85% found once. The time point here: after dendritic cell vaccination, including at tumor progression/relapse. This clone turned up a few times. Trimming took 1 base from V and 7 from J, leaving 11 bases between them. Germline values: CDR1 SGHTA, CDR2 FQGNSA. CDR3 size: 13 residues. The gene calls are TRBV7-2 and TRBJ2-7; D ambiguous. The receptor comes from a human donor with glioblastoma. This specimen was blood, taken after dendritic cell vaccination. The CDR3 coding sequence is TGTGCCAGCAGCTTAGAGTTGTCGAGAGAGCAGTACTTC. Its translation: CASSLELSREQYF.